A selection of T cell receptor beta chains follows, all from one sample in a study of cytomegalovirus exposure and HLA in healthy donors. Assay: immunoSEQ multiplex PCR; the TCRdb copy retains only in-frame clones and omits some. The sample lists about 180,000 clones; more than 75% were seen once. Sequenced sample: PBMCs. These TCRs come from a man aged 18 to 30 in good health and CMV-seropositive. Each CDR3 is given with its conserved first and last residue. The D gene is left open where the match is weak. For some rows the clone size is stated as once, few or many, or as a class when expanded; others skip it.

j_gene: TRBJ2-7; abundance: .; d_gene: .; v_gene: TRBV27; CDR3nt: TGTGCCAGCAAAGGCCCTAGGTACGAGCAGTACTTC; CDR3aa: CASKGPRYEQYF
j_gene: TRBJ1-5; abundance: .; d_gene: TRBD1; v_gene: TRBV4-1; CDR3nt: TGCGCCAGCAGCCAAGATATAGGGACAGGGGCGAGTGGTCCCCAGCATTTT; CDR3aa: CASSQDIGTGASGPQHF
j_gene: TRBJ1-1; abundance: few; d_gene: .; v_gene: TRBV19; CDR3nt: TGTGCCAGTAGCCCTGTAGGTCGGAGGACTGAAGCTTTCTTT; CDR3aa: CASSPVGRRTEAFF
j_gene: TRBJ1-1; abundance: few; d_gene: .; v_gene: TRBV20-1; CDR3nt: TGCAGTGCTAGGCAGGGTGCTTTCTTT; CDR3aa: CSARQGAFF
j_gene: TRBJ1-5; abundance: .; d_gene: TRBD1; v_gene: TRBV5-6; CDR3nt: TGTGCCAGCAGCGGCACAGGGGGGGTATCTCAGCCCCAGCATTTT; CDR3aa: CASSGTGGVSQPQHF
j_gene: TRBJ2-1; abundance: .; d_gene: .; v_gene: TRBV5-6; CDR3nt: TGTGCCAGCAGCATTGGCGCGGTGGGGGGTCAGGAGCAGTTCTTC; CDR3aa: CASSIGAVGGQEQFF
j_gene: TRBJ2-5; abundance: .; d_gene: .; v_gene: TRBV28; CDR3nt: .; CDR3aa: CASSSSGAGQETQYF
j_gene: TRBJ1-2; abundance: .; d_gene: .; v_gene: TRBV19; CDR3nt: TGTGCCAGTTTCGGGTCGTTAGAGCAAACTAACTATGGCTACACCTTC; CDR3aa: CASFGSLEQTNYGYTF
j_gene: TRBJ1-5; abundance: .; d_gene: .; v_gene: TRBV30; CDR3nt: TGTGCCTGGAGTGTGAACCGGGATCAGCCCCAGCATTTT; CDR3aa: CAWSVNRDQPQHF
j_gene: TRBJ2-1; abundance: .; d_gene: TRBD1; v_gene: TRBV29-1; CDR3nt: TGCAGCGTAGTCAGGGGGACGAGCTCCTACAATGAGCAGTTCTTC; CDR3aa: CSVVRGTSSYNEQFF
j_gene: TRBJ1-4; abundance: .; d_gene: TRBD1; v_gene: TRBV5-6; CDR3nt: TGTGCCAGCAGCTTGGACAGGGGGCACGGGCTGTTTTTT; CDR3aa: CASSLDRGHGLFF
j_gene: TRBJ2-1; abundance: once; d_gene: .; v_gene: TRBV9; CDR3nt: TGTGCCAGCAGCGTAGGGCAGAACAATGAGCAGTTCTTC; CDR3aa: CASSVGQNNEQFF
j_gene: TRBJ2-5; abundance: .; d_gene: TRBD2; v_gene: TRBV6-1; CDR3nt: TGTGCCAGCAGTGAATGGACTAGCGGGGGAGAGACCCAGTACTTC; CDR3aa: CASSEWTSGGETQYF
j_gene: TRBJ1-3; abundance: .; d_gene: .; v_gene: TRBV9; CDR3nt: TGTGCCAGCAGCGTAGGTAGCAGTCCTGGAAACACCATATATTTT; CDR3aa: CASSVGSSPGNTIYF
j_gene: TRBJ1-6; abundance: once; d_gene: .; v_gene: TRBV6-5; CDR3nt: TGTGCCAGCAGTTACTCGACCGGGGGTCTGAATTCACCCCTCCACTTT; CDR3aa: CASSYSTGGLNSPLHF
j_gene: TRBJ2-7; abundance: .; d_gene: .; v_gene: TRBV5-6; CDR3nt: TGTGCCAGCAGCTTTAAGTCCTACTACGAGCAGTACTTC; CDR3aa: CASSFKSYYEQYF
j_gene: TRBJ1-4; abundance: once; d_gene: .; v_gene: TRBV29-1; CDR3nt: TGCAGCGCGTTGGCCAGGGATCGAACTAATGAAAAACTGTTTTTT; CDR3aa: CSALARDRTNEKLFF
j_gene: TRBJ2-7; abundance: .; d_gene: .; v_gene: TRBV11-2; CDR3nt: TGTGCCAGCAGCTCAGCCCTGGGGCCCTCCTACGAGCAGTACTTC; CDR3aa: CASSSALGPSYEQYF
j_gene: TRBJ1-1; abundance: .; d_gene: .; v_gene: TRBV15; CDR3nt: TGTGCCACCAGCATACGGTTAACCGAGAACACTGAAGCTTTCTTT; CDR3aa: CATSIRLTENTEAFF
j_gene: TRBJ2-1; abundance: once; d_gene: TRBD2; v_gene: TRBV5-6; CDR3nt: TGTGCCAGCAGCTCGACTAGCGGGAAGCAGTTCTTC; CDR3aa: CASSSTSGKQFF
j_gene: TRBJ2-7; abundance: .; d_gene: .; v_gene: TRBV7-8; CDR3nt: TGTGCCAGCAGCTCTTCGACTAGTAGGAGCGAGCAGTACTTC; CDR3aa: CASSSSTSRSEQYF
j_gene: TRBJ2-7; abundance: .; d_gene: .; v_gene: TRBV27; CDR3nt: TGTGCCAGCAGGACTCTAGTGAAAAGCTCCTACGAGCAGTACTTC; CDR3aa: CASRTLVKSSYEQYF
j_gene: TRBJ2-3; abundance: .; d_gene: .; v_gene: TRBV5-1; CDR3nt: TGCGCCAGCAATGTCAGAGGGTCCTACACAGATACGCAGTATTTT; CDR3aa: CASNVRGSYTDTQYF
j_gene: TRBJ1-1; abundance: .; d_gene: TRBD1; v_gene: TRBV27; CDR3nt: TGTGCCAGCAGTCGGCGAACAGGGGCCACTGAAGCTTTCTTT; CDR3aa: CASSRRTGATEAFF
j_gene: TRBJ2-1; abundance: .; d_gene: TRBD1; v_gene: TRBV18; CDR3nt: TGTGCCAGCTCACCTCCGGGACAGGGCGTCCATGAGCAGTTCTTC; CDR3aa: CASSPPGQGVHEQFF
j_gene: TRBJ2-3; abundance: .; d_gene: TRBD2; v_gene: TRBV7-3; CDR3nt: TGTGCCAGCAGCCGCAGCGGGGGCACAGATACGCAGTATTTT; CDR3aa: CASSRSGGTDTQYF
j_gene: TRBJ2-7; abundance: .; d_gene: TRBD1; v_gene: TRBV7-2; CDR3nt: TGTGCCAGCAGGTTCGCAACAGGGGGCTACGAGCAGTACTTC; CDR3aa: CASRFATGGYEQYF
j_gene: TRBJ2-7; abundance: .; d_gene: TRBD2; v_gene: TRBV5-6; CDR3nt: TGTGCCAGCAGCGGGGGACTAGCTGGATACGAGCAGTACTTC; CDR3aa: CASSGGLAGYEQYF
j_gene: TRBJ1-4; abundance: .; d_gene: .; v_gene: TRBV4-1; CDR3nt: TGCGCCAGCAGCCCGCCCGGGACTCAGGAGAAACTGTTTTTT; CDR3aa: CASSPPGTQEKLFF
j_gene: TRBJ2-5; abundance: .; d_gene: .; v_gene: TRBV6-6; CDR3nt: TGTGCCAGCCGCCCCCGGCGGGAGACCCAGTACTTC; CDR3aa: CASRPRRETQYF
j_gene: TRBJ2-2; abundance: .; d_gene: .; v_gene: TRBV7-3; CDR3nt: TGTGCCAGCAGCCGGTCGGGGTCAGCGGTGAACACCGGGGAGCTGTTTTTT; CDR3aa: CASSRSGSAVNTGELFF
j_gene: TRBJ2-5; abundance: .; d_gene: TRBD1; v_gene: TRBV2; CDR3nt: TGTGCCAGCGGGACAGGGGGCCGAGAGACCCAGTACTTC; CDR3aa: CASGTGGRETQYF
j_gene: TRBJ1-4; abundance: .; d_gene: .; v_gene: TRBV7-2; CDR3nt: TGTGCCAGCAGCTACTATTTACATGAAAAACTGTTTTTT; CDR3aa: CASSYYLHEKLFF
j_gene: TRBJ2-7; abundance: .; d_gene: TRBD2; v_gene: TRBV6-5; CDR3nt: TGTGCCAGCAGTTCAGCGGGAGGAGTCTACGAGCAGTACTTC; CDR3aa: CASSSAGGVYEQYF
j_gene: TRBJ1-2; abundance: medium-sized; d_gene: .; v_gene: TRBV7-9; CDR3nt: TGTGCCAGCAGCTTAGCGGGCCAGGACTATGGCTACACCTTC; CDR3aa: CASSLAGQDYGYTF
j_gene: TRBJ2-2; abundance: .; d_gene: .; v_gene: TRBV7-8; CDR3nt: TGTGCCAGCAGCTCCACCCACCAGGTTAACACCGGGGAGCTGTTTTTT; CDR3aa: CASSSTHQVNTGELFF
j_gene: TRBJ1-6; abundance: few; d_gene: .; v_gene: TRBV19; CDR3nt: TGTGCCAGTAATGCAGGGTTCAGGTCACCCCTCCACTTT; CDR3aa: CASNAGFRSPLHF
j_gene: TRBJ2-5; abundance: once; d_gene: TRBD2; v_gene: TRBV15; CDR3nt: TGTGCCACCAGCAGCCCCCAAATGGGAGGGCTTGGGAGGGAGACCCAGTACTTC; CDR3aa: CATSSPQMGGLGRETQYF
j_gene: TRBJ2-1; abundance: .; d_gene: TRBD1; v_gene: TRBV9; CDR3nt: TGTGCCAGCAGCGTAGAGGCAGGGGGCTCGAATGAGCAGTTCTTC; CDR3aa: CASSVEAGGSNEQFF
j_gene: TRBJ2-7; abundance: .; d_gene: .; v_gene: TRBV5-1; CDR3nt: TGCGCCAGCAGCCTGCCTGGGGAGTGGCAGTACTTC; CDR3aa: CASSLPGEWQYF
j_gene: TRBJ1-2; abundance: .; d_gene: .; v_gene: TRBV15; CDR3nt: TGTGCCACCAGCAGACAGATTAGCGATGGCTACACCTTC; CDR3aa: CATSRQISDGYTF
j_gene: TRBJ1-1; abundance: .; d_gene: TRBD1; v_gene: TRBV18; CDR3nt: TGTGCCAGCTCAGGCCAGGGGGCCCTGTCTCGCACTGAAGCTTTCTTT; CDR3aa: CASSGQGALSRTEAFF
j_gene: TRBJ2-5; abundance: .; d_gene: .; v_gene: TRBV7-3; CDR3nt: TGTGCCAGCAGCCAAGCGTACCGTGAGACCCAGTACTTC; CDR3aa: CASSQAYRETQYF
j_gene: TRBJ1-3; abundance: .; d_gene: .; v_gene: TRBV9; CDR3nt: TGTGCCAGCAGCGCGTCTGAACTGGGGGGGTCTGGAAACACCATATATTTT; CDR3aa: CASSASELGGSGNTIYF
j_gene: TRBJ2-1; abundance: .; d_gene: .; v_gene: TRBV7-2; CDR3nt: TGTGCCAGCAGCCGACTTCGAGGTGAGCAGTTCTTC; CDR3aa: CASSRLRGEQFF
j_gene: TRBJ2-1; abundance: .; d_gene: .; v_gene: TRBV6-6; CDR3nt: TGTGCCAGCAGTTACTCAGGAGGCCGTACGTTCTTC; CDR3aa: CASSYSGGRTFF
j_gene: TRBJ2-3; abundance: .; d_gene: .; v_gene: TRBV7-3; CDR3nt: TGTGCCAGCAGCCCCGGTGGAGGTACGTCCCTCCGGGATACGCAGTATTTT; CDR3aa: CASSPGGGTSLRDTQYF
j_gene: TRBJ2-7; abundance: .; d_gene: TRBD2; v_gene: TRBV6-5; CDR3nt: TGTGCCAGCCTAGCGGGGACCGGCGAGCAGTACTTC; CDR3aa: CASLAGTGEQYF
j_gene: TRBJ2-1; abundance: .; d_gene: TRBD2; v_gene: TRBV5-6; CDR3nt: TGTGCCAGCAGCTTCCCCAGTAGCGGGACTTACAATGAGCAGTTCTTC; CDR3aa: CASSFPSSGTYNEQFF
j_gene: TRBJ1-4; abundance: .; d_gene: .; v_gene: TRBV2; CDR3nt: TGTGCCAGCAGTGAAATCCTCGAAAAACTGTTTTTT; CDR3aa: CASSEILEKLFF
j_gene: TRBJ2-1; abundance: .; d_gene: TRBD2; v_gene: TRBV4-3; CDR3nt: TGCGCCAGCAGCCAAACGATCAGCGGGAGGGCCGTCCATGAGCAGTTCTTC; CDR3aa: CASSQTISGRAVHEQFF
j_gene: TRBJ2-3; abundance: .; d_gene: .; v_gene: TRBV7-2; CDR3nt: TGTGCCAGCAGCCCCCAGGGGCCCGGCGGCACAGATACGCAGTATTTT; CDR3aa: CASSPQGPGGTDTQYF
j_gene: TRBJ1-4; abundance: .; d_gene: TRBD1; v_gene: TRBV28; CDR3nt: TGTGCCAGCAGTTTTCGACAGGGAAATGAAAAACTGTTTTTT; CDR3aa: CASSFRQGNEKLFF
j_gene: TRBJ2-5; abundance: .; d_gene: .; v_gene: TRBV15; CDR3nt: TGTGCCACCAGCACGACTTGGACCGACGTCAGGGAGGAGACTCAGTACTTC; CDR3aa: CATSTTWTDVREETQYF
j_gene: TRBJ1-6; abundance: .; d_gene: .; v_gene: TRBV7-9; CDR3nt: TGTGCCAGCAGCTTAGCGTCGGGGTTGAATTCACCCCTCCACTTT; CDR3aa: CASSLASGLNSPLHF
j_gene: TRBJ2-7; abundance: few; d_gene: .; v_gene: TRBV27; CDR3nt: TGTGCCAGCAGTGCCAGGAATCCCTACGAGCAGTACTTC; CDR3aa: CASSARNPYEQYF
j_gene: TRBJ2-7; abundance: .; d_gene: .; v_gene: TRBV29-1; CDR3nt: TGCAGCGTGGACGGGGGGCTCGAGCAGTACTTC; CDR3aa: CSVDGGLEQYF
j_gene: TRBJ1-1; abundance: once; d_gene: TRBD1; v_gene: TRBV28; CDR3nt: TGTGCCAGCAGTTTCCAGGGGGCCACTGAAGCTTTCTTT; CDR3aa: CASSFQGATEAFF
j_gene: TRBJ1-2; abundance: .; d_gene: TRBD1; v_gene: TRBV27; CDR3nt: TGTGCCAGCAGTCGAACAGGGGCGAACTATGGCTACACCTTC; CDR3aa: CASSRTGANYGYTF
j_gene: TRBJ2-3; abundance: .; d_gene: .; v_gene: TRBV10-3; CDR3nt: TGTGCCATATCCGGGACTGACTACACAGATACGCAGTATTTT; CDR3aa: CAISGTDYTDTQYF